This T cell receptor beta chain was obtained from a study of tumor and adjacent non-tumor tissue in lung cancer (dated by TCRdb to between 2017 and 2018). Study-level background: By cancer type, the cohort comprised 11 to 12 adenocarcinoma patients, a couple of squamous cell carcinoma patients and 1 small cell lung cancer patient. The roughly 15 patients were aged 31 to 76 years, included around ten men and 5 women, and had TNM stage I to III disease. A total of about 130 million productive TCRbeta reads were generated by sequencing, corresponding to an average of approximately 4.3 million reads per sample. Bulk TCRbeta repertoires were compared between lung tumor tissue and matched distant non-tumor lung tissue obtained from around 14 lung cancer patients. For each patient, one tumor sample and one normal lung sample were taken, giving thirty paired specimens that underwent TCRbeta CDR3 sequencing.

Worth noting for this clonotype: Its binding antigen is unknown. At one end, the junction sequence differs from germline, possibly due to a read error.

Library preparation was by multiplex PCR. The sample was run on an Illumina HiSeq 2500. TCRbeta libraries were constructed through three rounds of nested PCR with primers (Table S4) according to protocols adapted from ARM-PCR. PCR products of 200-500 bp were gel-excised and purified with the QIAquick gel extraction kit before sequencing. The study's own analysis went as follows. Trimmomatic was used to clean the reads, FLASH merged the cleaned reads into complete CDR3 sequences, and MiTCR assigned the sequences to V(D)J germline segments. Clonal diversity was computed as the inverse Simpson's index with VDJtools. In-frame sequences without a premature stop codon were defined as productive reads. TCRdb reran the public reads through fastp at Q25 and MiXCR, keeping productive beta chains. Records with the same CDR3 protein are collapsed into one entry carrying the most frequent genes and DNA. TCRdb assigned the V and J calls; the authors' analysis was not used. For this sample the table gives about 81,000 distinct CDR3 sequences, of which over 60% were detected only once. The ten largest clones capture roughly 9% of the sample.

Paper-wide results and their limitations: Neither the sequencing platform nor unique molecular identifiers are mentioned in the methods. TCR diversity (inverse Simpson) was significantly higher in tumor than in normal lung tissue (approximately 440 vs 150, P = 0.0075, Mann-Whitney U test). TCR diversity was significantly higher in younger patients, and higher tumor TCR diversity was associated with shorter overall and disease-free survival. The top 100 clones made up a significantly larger cumulative share of the repertoire in normal lung than in tumor tissue. With only about 14 patients in the cohort, the authors noted that larger samples and more detailed clinical data are needed. Peripheral blood was not sequenced, so blood TCRbeta repertoires in these lung cancer patients were not examined.

RNA was isolated from bulk unsorted tissue, and RNA quality was assessed with a NanoDrop ND-1000 and an Agilent 2100. Newly diagnosed lung cancer patients without prior chemotherapy who had been admitted for thoracic surgery in China between August and November 2014 were enrolled as donors. Patients who had received previous radiotherapy or chemotherapy, or who had another concurrent cancer, were excluded from the study. Pieces of surgical tissue measuring roughly 1-2.2 cm3 were kept in RNAlater solution and held at -80 degrees C until needed. This sequence originates from a middle-aged woman with non-small cell lung cancer. The material sequenced was lung tumor tissue.

CDR3 sequence: CVWNKGANNEQSF. The nucleotide sequence reads as follows: TGTGTCTGGAATAAGGGGGCCAACAATGAGCAGTCCTTC. The rearranged chain carries TRBV30 and TRBJ2-1, with 7 middle bases fitting TRBD1. The CDR3, cysteine through phenylalanine, is 13 amino acids long. The retained sequence is limited to the CDR3, 39 bases, with the frame set at the first base. From a lookup of the germline V gene (reference sequence), CDR1 and CDR2 are GTSNPN and SVGIG. This CDR3, with the reference TRBV30 and TRBJ2-1 proteins standing in past its ends, gives the full variable domain SQTIHQWPATLVQPVGSPLSLECTVEGTSNPNLYWYRQAAGRGLQLLFYSVGIGQISSEVPQNLSASRPQDRQFILSSKKLLLSDSGFYLCVWNKGANNEQSFGPGTRLTVL.